This T cell receptor beta chain was profiled in a study of Ad26.COV2.S vaccination and SARS-CoV-2 variants. TCRdb's table, derived via immunoSEQ multiplex PCR, lists solely in-frame clones and lacks some. The repertoire holds fewer than 800,000 clones, with roughly 90% as singletons. The CDR3 runs 16 residues. V lost 4 bases and J 3 bases, leaving 18 bases between the germline ends. Germline loops: CDR1 LNHNV, CDR2 YYDKDF (reference sequence). The treatment is: 15 to 20 received Ad26.COV2.S at low or high dose, single or two shots; about 5 received placebo; per-sample allocation not given. The samples date from day 63 after the first vaccine or placebo injection.

The starting material was peripheral blood, obtained in a trial of Ad26.COV2.S vaccine versus placebo. The chain carries TRBV15 and TRBJ1-2; D is ambiguous. The sequence came from a person aged 18 to 65 who received the Ad26.COV2.S COVID-19 vaccine or a placebo. CDR3 loop: CATSTARWIGDYGYTF. The CDR3 DNA reads as TGTGCCACCAGCACCGCCAGGTGGATTGGCGACTATGGCTACACCTTC.